Shown below are 5 T cell receptor beta chains from a single sample sequenced in a study of blood T cell repertoires in COVID-19. Only in-frame clones appear in the TCRdb table, and some are missing; sequencing was by immunoSEQ multiplex PCR. The profile covers more than 85,000 clones, with almost 90% appearing a single time and around 2.1% taken by the ten largest. The specimen sequenced was peripheral blood. The receptors stem from a man aged 45 to 65 with COVID-19, enrolled during active disease.

The chain has TRBV7-3 and TRBJ2-1; 13 bases agree with TRBD2. Germline loops: CDR1 SGHTA, CDR2 FQGTGA. The CDR3 is 15 residues long. V dropped 5 bases and J dropped 6; count of bases not matched to a gene: 4. DNA for the CDR3: TGTGCCAGCAGCCAGACTAGCGGGGGGACCAATGAGCAGTTCTTC. Translation: CASSQTSGGTNEQFF.

The chain recombines TRBV28 with TRBJ2-2; D unresolved. Germline CDR1 reads MDHEN; CDR2 reads SYDVKM. This CDR3 comprises 12 residues. V was clipped by 2 bases and J by 4 bases, with 2 bases between them. The CDR3 protein is CASSLLTGELFF. CDR3 in DNA: TGTGCCAGCAGTTTACTCACCGGGGAGCTGTTTTTT. Full variable domain (remainder filled in from reference TRBV28 and TRBJ2-2): DVKVTQSSRYLVKRTGEKVFLECVQDMDHENMFWYRQDPGLGLRLIYFSYDVKMKEKGDIPEGYSVSREKKERFSLILESASTNQTSMYLCASSLLTGELFFGEGSRLTVL.

The genes are TRBV9 and TRBJ1-6; maybe TRBD1 (5 bases). The germline gives CDR1 SGDLS, CDR2 YYNGEE. Trimming took off 2 bases at V and 8 bases at J, with 14 bases between the two ends. The CDR3 length is 15 residues. The CDR3 loop reads CASSVHAGGDSPLHF. Written as DNA, the CDR3 is TGTGCCAGCAGCGTGCATGCGGGGGGGGATTCACCCCTCCACTTT.

The rearrangement links TRBV19 to TRBJ1-5, with 7 bases aligning to TRBD1. The germline V gene encodes CDR1 LNHDA and CDR2 SQIVND (reference sequence). The CDR3 is 18 amino acids. V shed 5 bases, J shed 3 bases, and the junction held 16 bases outside the gene matches. CDR3 in amino acids: CASSLGVYPGQINQPQHF. In DNA, the CDR3 is TGTGCCAGTAGTCTCGGGGTATACCCGGGACAGATCAATCAGCCCCAGCATTTT.

V and J are TRBV10-1 and TRBJ1-3, with D uncertain. The CDR3 is 13 residues long. Germline V lookup: CDR1 WNHNN, CDR2 SYGVQD (reference sequence). V lost 6 bases and J 0 bases, leaving 6 bases between the germline ends. The CDR3 reads CASRPSSGNTIYF. The CDR3 nucleotides are TGCGCCAGCAGACCCAGCTCTGGAAACACCATATATTTT.